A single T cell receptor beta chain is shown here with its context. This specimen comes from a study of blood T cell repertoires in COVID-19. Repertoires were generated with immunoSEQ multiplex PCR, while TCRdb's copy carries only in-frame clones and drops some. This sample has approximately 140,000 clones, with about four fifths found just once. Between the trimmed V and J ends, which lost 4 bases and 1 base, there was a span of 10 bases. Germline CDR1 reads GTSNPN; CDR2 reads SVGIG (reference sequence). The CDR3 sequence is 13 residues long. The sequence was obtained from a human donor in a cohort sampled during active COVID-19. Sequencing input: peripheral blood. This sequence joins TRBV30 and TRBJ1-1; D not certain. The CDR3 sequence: CAWMRNGNTEAFF. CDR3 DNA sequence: TGTGCCTGGATGAGGAATGGGAACACTGAAGCTTTCTTT.